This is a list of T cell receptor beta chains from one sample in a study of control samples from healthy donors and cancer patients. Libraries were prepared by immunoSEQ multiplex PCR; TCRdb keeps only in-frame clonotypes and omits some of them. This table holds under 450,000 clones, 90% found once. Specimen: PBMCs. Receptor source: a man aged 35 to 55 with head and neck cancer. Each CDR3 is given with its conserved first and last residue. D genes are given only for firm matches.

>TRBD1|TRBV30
CAWSPPGTAAYEQYF
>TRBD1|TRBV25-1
CASSEGTGYTEAFF
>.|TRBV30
CAWYTGGGDGGYTF
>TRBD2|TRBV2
CASRGLAGYNEQFF
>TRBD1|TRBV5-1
CASSVQGAGNTEAFF
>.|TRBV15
CATSRERGGSYEQYF
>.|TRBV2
CASSESSPETQYF
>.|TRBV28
CASSYSGANVLTF
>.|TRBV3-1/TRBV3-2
CASSQLQQETQYF
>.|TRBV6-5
CASSDSLAYGELFF
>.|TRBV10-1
CASSEMGNTEAFF
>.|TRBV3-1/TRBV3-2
CASSHGGTEGEQYF